This T cell receptor (beta chain) was documented in a study of read filtering for tumor transcriptome and immune sequencing. Overall study context: After DNase treatment, RNA was made into whole-transcriptome libraries.

This CDR3 has 15 amino acids. Germline V gene lookup returns CDR1 SGHTA and CDR2 FQGNSA. The ends were cut back, 2 bases at V and 2 bases at J, with 13 bases in the middle. This library used roughly 400 ng RNA and molecular barcoded adaptors spanning alpha/delta and beta/gamma chains. TCRdb passed the reads through MiXCR, listing each CDR3 protein once. The data hold some 48,000 distinct CDR3 sequences, with less than 20% observed a single time. Material for sequencing was a population of CD138-negative cells sorted from bone marrow. The J gene is TRBJ2-7, the V gene TRBV7-2; possible D gene TRBD2, 6 bases. The source of this sequence is a donor at least 40 years old with multiple myeloma. This CDR3 reads CASSLIAEGTYEQYF. CDR3 nucleotide sequence: TGTGCCAGCAGCTTAATAGCGGAAGGGACCTACGAGCAGTACTTC.